This TCR beta chain was obtained from a study of cytomegalovirus exposure and HLA in healthy donors. Study results and limitations: What a later analysis reportedly showed was that an Asian-associated ancestry cluster had fewer N-insertions than the 666-donor mean. Some TCR beta chains (more than 150 of them) were listed as cytomegalovirus-associated.

Trimming removed 5 bases from V and 2 bases from J, with 13 bases in between. The germline gives CDR1 SGHVS, CDR2 FNYEAQ. This CDR3 has 15 amino acids. Note on this clone: Its antigen remains unknown.

Amplification used 60 Vbeta primers and 13 Jbeta primers. The repertoire was sequenced with immunoSEQ multiplex PCR; TCRdb's copy has only in-frame clones and lacks some. Among about 120,000 clones, approximately 78% were seen once, and the ten largest hold about 1.8%. Sequenced: PBMCs. This chain connects TRBV7-6 to TRBJ1-3; possible D gene TRBD1, 5 bases. The clonotype was recovered from a man aged 35-49 years in good health and CMV-seronegative. This chain's CDR3 is CASSTQATAGNTIYF. CDR3 coding DNA: TGTGCCAGCAGCACACAGGCTACGGCTGGAAACACCATATATTTT.